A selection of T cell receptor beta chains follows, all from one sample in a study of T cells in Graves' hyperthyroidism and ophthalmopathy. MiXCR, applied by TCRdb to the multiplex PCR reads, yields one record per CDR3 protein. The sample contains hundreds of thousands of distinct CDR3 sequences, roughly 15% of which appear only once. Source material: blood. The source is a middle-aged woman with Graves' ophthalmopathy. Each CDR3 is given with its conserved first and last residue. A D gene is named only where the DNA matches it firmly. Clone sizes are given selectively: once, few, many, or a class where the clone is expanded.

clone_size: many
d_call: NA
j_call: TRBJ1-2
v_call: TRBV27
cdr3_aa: CASSFAGQPIYGYTF
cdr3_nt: TGTGCCAGCAGTTTCGCCGGACAACCCATCTATGGCTACACCTTC

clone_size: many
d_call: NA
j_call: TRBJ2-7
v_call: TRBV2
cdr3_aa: CASSDVGYEQYF
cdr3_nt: TGTGCCAGCAGTGATGTCGGGTACGAGCAGTACTTC

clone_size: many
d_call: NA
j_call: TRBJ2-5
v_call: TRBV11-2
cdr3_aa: CASSTLRDQQGTQYF
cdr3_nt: TGTGCCAGCAGCACGCTCCGGGACCAACAGGGGACCCAGTACTTC

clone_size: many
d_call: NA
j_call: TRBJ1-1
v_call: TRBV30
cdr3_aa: CAWNPRGPVEAFF
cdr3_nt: TGTGCCTGGAATCCCCGGGGGCCGGTTGAAGCTTTCTTT

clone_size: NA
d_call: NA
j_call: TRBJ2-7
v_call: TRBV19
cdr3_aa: CASQQGNSYEQYF
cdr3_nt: TGTGCCAGTCAGCAGGGGAATTCCTACGAGCAGTACTTC

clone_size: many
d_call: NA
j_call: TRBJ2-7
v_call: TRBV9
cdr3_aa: CASSVGSLVSYEQYF
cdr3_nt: TGTGCCAGCAGCGTCGGGAGCTTGGTCTCCTACGAGCAGTACTTC

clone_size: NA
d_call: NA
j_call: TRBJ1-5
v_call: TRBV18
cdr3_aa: CASSPRQADQPQHF
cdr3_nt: TGTGCCAGCTCACCCCGACAGGCCGATCAGCCCCAGCATTTT

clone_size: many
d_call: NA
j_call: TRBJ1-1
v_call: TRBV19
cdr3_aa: CASSRGWMNTEAFF
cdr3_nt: TGTGCCAGTAGTAGGGGGTGGATGAACACTGAAGCTTTCTTT

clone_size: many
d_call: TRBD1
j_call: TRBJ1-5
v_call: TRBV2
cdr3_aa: CASREGASNQPQHF
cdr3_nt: TGTGCCAGCAGGGAGGGGGCGAGCAATCAGCCCCAGCATTTT

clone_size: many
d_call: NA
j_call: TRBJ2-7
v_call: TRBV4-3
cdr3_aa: CASSQALGASYEQYF
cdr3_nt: TGCGCCAGCAGCCAAGCGTTAGGGGCCTCCTACGAGCAGTACTTC

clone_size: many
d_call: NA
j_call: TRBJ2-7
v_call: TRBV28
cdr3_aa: CRRQVLFEQYF
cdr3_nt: TGTAGGAGACAGGTGCTATTCGAGCAGTACTTC

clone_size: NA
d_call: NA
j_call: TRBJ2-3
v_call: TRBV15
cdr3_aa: CATSGYTQYF
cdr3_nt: TGTGCCACCAGCGGTTATACGCAGTATTTT

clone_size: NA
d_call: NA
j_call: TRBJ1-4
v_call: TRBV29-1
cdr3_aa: CSVVSAESNEKLFF
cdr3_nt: TGCAGCGTTGTTTCGGCGGAGTCTAATGAAAAACTGTTTTTT

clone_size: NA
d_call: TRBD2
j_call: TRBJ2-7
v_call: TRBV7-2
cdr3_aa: CASSHTTSGVYEQYF
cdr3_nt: TGCGCCAGCAGCCACACGACTAGCGGGGTCTACGAGCAGTACTTC

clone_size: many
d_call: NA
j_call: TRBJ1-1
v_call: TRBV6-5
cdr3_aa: CVSSYSLRAEAFF
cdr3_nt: TGTGTCAGCAGTTACTCGCTCAGGGCAGAAGCTTTCTTT

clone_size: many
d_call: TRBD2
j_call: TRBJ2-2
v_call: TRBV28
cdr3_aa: CASSVGLAGELFF
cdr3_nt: TGTGCCAGCAGTGTCGGACTAGCCGGGGAGCTGTTTTTT

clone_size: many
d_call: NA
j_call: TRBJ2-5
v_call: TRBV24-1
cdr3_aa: CATSDSGVGKTQYF
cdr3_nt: TGTGCCACCAGTGATTCGGGGGTTGGGAAGACCCAGTACTTC

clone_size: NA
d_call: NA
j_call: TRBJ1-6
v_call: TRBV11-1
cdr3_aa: CASSLEGGPNNSPLHF
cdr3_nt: TGTGCCAGCAGCTTAGAGGGGGGCCCGAACAATTCACCCCTCCACTTT

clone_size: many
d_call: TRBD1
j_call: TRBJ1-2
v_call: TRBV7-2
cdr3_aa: CASSPGQGLVGYTF
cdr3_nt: TGTGCCAGCAGCCCGGGACAGGGGTTGGTTGGCTACACCTTC

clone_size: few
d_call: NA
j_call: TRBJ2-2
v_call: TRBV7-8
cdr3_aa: CASSLNPSNAGELFF
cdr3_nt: TGTGCCAGCAGCTTAAATCCTAGCAACGCCGGGGAGCTGTTTTTT

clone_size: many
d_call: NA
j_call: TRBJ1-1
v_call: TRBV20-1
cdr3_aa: CSAEGTVRTEAFF
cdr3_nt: TGCAGTGCCGAGGGTACGGTTAGAACTGAAGCTTTCTTT

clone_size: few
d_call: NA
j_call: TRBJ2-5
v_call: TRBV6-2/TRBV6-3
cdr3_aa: CASSYGRTQYF
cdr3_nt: TGTGCCAGCAGTTACGGACGGACCCAGTACTTC

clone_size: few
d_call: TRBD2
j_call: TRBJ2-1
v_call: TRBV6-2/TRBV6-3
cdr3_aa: CASSYIGTSLYNEQFF
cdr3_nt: TGTGCCAGCAGTTACATCGGGACTAGCCTGTACAATGAGCAGTTCTTC

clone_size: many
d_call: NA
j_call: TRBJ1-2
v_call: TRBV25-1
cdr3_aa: CASSPMPGENYGYTF
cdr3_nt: TGTGCCAGCAGCCCCATGCCAGGGGAGAACTATGGCTACACCTTC

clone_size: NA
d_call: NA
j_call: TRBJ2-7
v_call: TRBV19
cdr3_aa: CASSYIRGGGYEQYF
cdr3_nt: TGTGCCAGTAGTTATATTCGGGGAGGAGGCTACGAGCAGTACTTC

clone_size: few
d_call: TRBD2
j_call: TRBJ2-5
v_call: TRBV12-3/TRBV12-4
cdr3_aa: CASSLSYGGAGGPRETQYF
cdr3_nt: TGTGCCAGCAGTTTGAGCTACGGTGGAGCGGGAGGGCCTCGGGAGACCCAGTACTTC

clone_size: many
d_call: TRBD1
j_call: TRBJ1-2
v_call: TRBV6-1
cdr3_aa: CASSRQGGYLNYGYTF
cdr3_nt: TGTGCCAGCAGCAGACAGGGGGGGTACCTCAACTATGGCTACACCTTC

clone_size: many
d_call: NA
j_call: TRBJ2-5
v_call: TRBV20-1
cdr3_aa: CSAGAAGRETQYF
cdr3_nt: TGCAGTGCCGGCGCGGCGGGGAGAGAGACCCAGTACTTC

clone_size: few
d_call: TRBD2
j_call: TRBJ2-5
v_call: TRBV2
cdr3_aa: CASSAGGGTQYF
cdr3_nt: TGTGCCAGCAGTGCGGGAGGCGGGACCCAGTACTTC

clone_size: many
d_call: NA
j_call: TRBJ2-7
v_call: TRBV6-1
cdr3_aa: CASSAGDSLGYEQYF
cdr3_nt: TGTGCCAGCAGTGCGGGGGACAGCTTAGGGTACGAGCAGTACTTC

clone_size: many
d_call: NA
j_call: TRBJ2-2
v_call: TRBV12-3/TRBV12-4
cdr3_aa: CADRTNLNTGELFF
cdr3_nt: TGTGCCGACCGGACCAACCTGAACACCGGGGAGCTGTTTTTT

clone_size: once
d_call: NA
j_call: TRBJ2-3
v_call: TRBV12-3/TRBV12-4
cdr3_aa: CASSGRSFNTQYF
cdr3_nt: TGTGCCAGCAGTGGCCGCTCCTTCAATACGCAGTATTTT

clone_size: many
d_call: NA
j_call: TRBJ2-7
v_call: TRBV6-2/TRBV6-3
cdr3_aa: CASSDPPANYEQYF
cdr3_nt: TGTGCCAGCAGCGACCCTCCTGCCAACTACGAGCAGTACTTC

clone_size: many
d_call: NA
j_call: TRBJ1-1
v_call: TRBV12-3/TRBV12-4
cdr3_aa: CASSLVVADTEAFF
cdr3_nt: TGTGCCAGCAGTTTAGTCGTAGCGGACACTGAAGCTTTCTTT

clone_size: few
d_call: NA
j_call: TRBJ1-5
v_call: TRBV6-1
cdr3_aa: CASRLTVYSNQPQHF
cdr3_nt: TGTGCCAGCAGATTGACAGTTTATAGCAATCAGCCCCAGCATTTT

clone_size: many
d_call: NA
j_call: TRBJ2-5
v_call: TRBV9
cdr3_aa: CASSPLSGQRETQYF
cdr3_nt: TGTGCCAGCAGCCCCCTCTCGGGCCAACGGGAGACCCAGTACTTC

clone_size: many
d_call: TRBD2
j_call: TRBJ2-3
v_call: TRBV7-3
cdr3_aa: CASSVVAGGTDTQYF
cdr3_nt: TGTGCCAGCAGCGTCGTGGCGGGAGGCACAGATACGCAGTATTTT

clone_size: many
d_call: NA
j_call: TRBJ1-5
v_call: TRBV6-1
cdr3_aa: CASSEAGSSPGQPQHF
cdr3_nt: TGTGCCAGCAGTGAAGCTGGCTCCTCCCCGGGTCAGCCCCAGCATTTT

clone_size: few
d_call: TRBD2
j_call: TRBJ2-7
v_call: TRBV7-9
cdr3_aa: CASSEQGTSHEQYF
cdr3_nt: TGTGCCAGCAGCGAGCAGGGGACTAGTCACGAGCAGTACTTC

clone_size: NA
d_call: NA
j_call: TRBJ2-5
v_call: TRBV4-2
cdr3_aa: CASSGGGGQGVETQYF
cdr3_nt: TGTGCCAGCAGTGGGGGCGGAGGGCAGGGAGTGGAGACCCAGTACTTC

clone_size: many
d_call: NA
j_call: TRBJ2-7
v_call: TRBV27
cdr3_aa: CASSPIYGQFRNSYEQYF
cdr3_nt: TGTGCCAGCAGTCCAATCTACGGGCAGTTCCGAAATTCCTACGAGCAGTACTTC

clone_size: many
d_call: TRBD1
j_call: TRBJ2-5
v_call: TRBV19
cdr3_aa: CASSRDRGRETQYF
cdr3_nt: TGTGCCAGTAGTAGAGACAGGGGGCGAGAGACCCAGTACTTC

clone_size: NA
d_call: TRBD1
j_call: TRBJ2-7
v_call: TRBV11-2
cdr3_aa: CASSYRQGWKSYEQYF
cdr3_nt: TGTGCCAGCAGCTACCGACAGGGTTGGAAGTCCTACGAGCAGTACTTC

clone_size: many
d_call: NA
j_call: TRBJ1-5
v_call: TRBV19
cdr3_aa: CASSSRNQPQHF
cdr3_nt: TGTGCCAGTAGTTCCCGCAATCAGCCCCAGCATTTT

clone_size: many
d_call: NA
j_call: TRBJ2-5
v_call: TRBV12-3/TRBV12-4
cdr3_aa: CASSPLAVSTETQYF
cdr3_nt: TGTGCCAGCAGTCCCCTAGCAGTCAGTACCGAGACCCAGTACTTC

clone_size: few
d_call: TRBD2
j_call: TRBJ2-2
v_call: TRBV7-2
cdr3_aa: CASSSLAGLGELFF
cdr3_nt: TGTGCCAGCAGCTCTCTAGCGGGGTTGGGGGAGCTGTTTTTT

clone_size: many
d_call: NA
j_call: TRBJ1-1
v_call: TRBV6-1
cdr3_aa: CASPSGQGGGNTEAFF
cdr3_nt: TGTGCCAGCCCTAGTGGGCAGGGAGGCGGTAACACTGAAGCTTTCTTT

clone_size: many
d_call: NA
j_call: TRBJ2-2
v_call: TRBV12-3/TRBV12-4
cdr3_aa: CAGGATNTGELFF
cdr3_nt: TGTGCCGGGGGGGCGACGAACACCGGGGAGCTGTTTTTT

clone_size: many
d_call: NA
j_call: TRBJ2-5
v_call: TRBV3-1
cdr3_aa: CASSQDAGSGTQYF
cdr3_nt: TGTGCCAGCAGCCAAGATGCCGGTTCAGGGACCCAGTACTTC

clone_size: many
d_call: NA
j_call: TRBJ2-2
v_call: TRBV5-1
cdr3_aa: CASSSPTTVTSNTGELFF
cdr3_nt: TGCGCCAGCAGCTCACCGACTACCGTGACATCGAACACCGGGGAGCTGTTTTTT

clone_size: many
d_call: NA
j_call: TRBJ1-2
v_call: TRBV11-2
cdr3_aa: CASSLGQWDYYGYTF
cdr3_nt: TGTGCCAGCAGCTTAGGTCAATGGGATTACTATGGCTACACCTTC

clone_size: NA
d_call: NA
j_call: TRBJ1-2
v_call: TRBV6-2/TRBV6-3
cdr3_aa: CASSYSGRPLYGYTF
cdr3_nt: TGTGCCAGCAGTTACTCGGGCAGACCCCTCTATGGCTACACCTTC

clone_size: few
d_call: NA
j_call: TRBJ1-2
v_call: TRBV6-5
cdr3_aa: CASSYSVTTNYGYTF
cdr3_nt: TGTGCCAGCAGTTACTCCGTGACAACTAACTATGGCTACACCTTC

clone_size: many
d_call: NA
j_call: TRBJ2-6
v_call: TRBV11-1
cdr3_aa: CASSQRGGLGANVLTF
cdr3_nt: TGTGCCAGCAGCCAGAGGGGCGGCCTTGGGGCCAACGTCCTGACTTTC

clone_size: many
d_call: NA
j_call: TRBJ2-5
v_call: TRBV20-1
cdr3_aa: CSARDLTGRETQYF
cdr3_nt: TGCAGTGCTAGAGATCTTACAGGGCGGGAGACCCAGTACTTC

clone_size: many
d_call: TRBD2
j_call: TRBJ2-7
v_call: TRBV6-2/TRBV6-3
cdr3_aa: CASMSGLAGFYEQYF
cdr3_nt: TGTGCCAGCATGTCGGGACTAGCGGGATTCTACGAGCAGTACTTC

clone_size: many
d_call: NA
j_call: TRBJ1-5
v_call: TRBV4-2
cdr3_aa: CASSQESASNQPQHF
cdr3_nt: TGTGCCAGCAGCCAAGAATCAGCCAGCAATCAGCCCCAGCATTTT